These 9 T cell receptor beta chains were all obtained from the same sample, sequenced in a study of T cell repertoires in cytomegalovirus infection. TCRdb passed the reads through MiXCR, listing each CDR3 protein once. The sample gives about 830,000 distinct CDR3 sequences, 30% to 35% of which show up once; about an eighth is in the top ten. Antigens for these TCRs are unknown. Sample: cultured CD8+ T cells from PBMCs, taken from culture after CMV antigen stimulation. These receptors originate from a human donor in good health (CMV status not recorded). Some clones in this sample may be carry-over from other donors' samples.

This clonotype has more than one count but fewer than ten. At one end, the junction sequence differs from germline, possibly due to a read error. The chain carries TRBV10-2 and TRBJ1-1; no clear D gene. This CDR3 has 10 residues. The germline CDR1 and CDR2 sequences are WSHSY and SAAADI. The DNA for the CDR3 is TGCGCCAGCGGCAAGGAGATGGTCATCTTT. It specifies CASGKEMVIF.

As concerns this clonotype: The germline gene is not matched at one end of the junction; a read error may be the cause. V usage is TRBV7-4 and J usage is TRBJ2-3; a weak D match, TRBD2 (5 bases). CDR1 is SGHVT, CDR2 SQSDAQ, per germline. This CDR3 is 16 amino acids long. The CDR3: CPSSLSGYSSTDTQYF. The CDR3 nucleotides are TGTCCCAGCAGCCTCTCGGGGTACTCTAGCACAGATACGCAGTATTTT.

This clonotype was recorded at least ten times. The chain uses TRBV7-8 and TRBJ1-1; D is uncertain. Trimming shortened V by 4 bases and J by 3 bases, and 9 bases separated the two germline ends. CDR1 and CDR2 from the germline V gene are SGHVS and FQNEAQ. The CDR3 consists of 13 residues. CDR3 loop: CASSSPGYTEAFF. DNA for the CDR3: TGTGCCAGCAGCTCCCCCGGTTACACTGAAGCTTTCTTT.

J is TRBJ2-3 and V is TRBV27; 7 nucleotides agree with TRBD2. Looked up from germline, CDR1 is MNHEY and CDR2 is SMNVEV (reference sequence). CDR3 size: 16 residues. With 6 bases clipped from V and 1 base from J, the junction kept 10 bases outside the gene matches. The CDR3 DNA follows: TGTGCCAGCAGCCGACAGCCCGCGGGGGGCACAGATACGCAGTATTTT. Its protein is CASSRQPAGGTDTQYF.

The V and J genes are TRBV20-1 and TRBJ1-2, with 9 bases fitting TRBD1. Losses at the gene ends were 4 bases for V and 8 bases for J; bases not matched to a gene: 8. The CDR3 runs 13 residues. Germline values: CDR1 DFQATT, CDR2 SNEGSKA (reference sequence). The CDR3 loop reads CSAKTQGAWGYTF. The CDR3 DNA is TGCAGTGCTAAGACACAGGGGGCGTGGGGCTACACCTTC.

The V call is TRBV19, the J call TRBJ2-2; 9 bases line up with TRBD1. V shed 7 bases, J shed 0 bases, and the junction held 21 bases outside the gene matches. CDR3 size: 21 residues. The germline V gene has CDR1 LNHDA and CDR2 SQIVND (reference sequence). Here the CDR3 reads CASMGDRVEPFNPTNTGELFF. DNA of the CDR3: TGTGCCAGTATGGGGGACAGGGTTGAGCCCTTCAACCCCACGAACACCGGGGAGCTGTTTTTT.

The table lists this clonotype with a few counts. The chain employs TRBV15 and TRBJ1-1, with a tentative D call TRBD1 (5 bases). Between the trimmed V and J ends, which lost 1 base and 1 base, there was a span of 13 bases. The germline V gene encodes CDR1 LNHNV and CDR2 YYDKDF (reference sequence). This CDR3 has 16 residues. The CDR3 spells CATSRAGAGTNTEAFF. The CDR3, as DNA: TGTGCCACCAGCAGAGCCGGGGCAGGGACGAACACTGAAGCTTTCTTT.

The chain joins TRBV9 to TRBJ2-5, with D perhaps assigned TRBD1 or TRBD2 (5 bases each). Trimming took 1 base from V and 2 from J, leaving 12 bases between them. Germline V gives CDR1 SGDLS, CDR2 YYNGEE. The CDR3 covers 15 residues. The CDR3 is CASSVIGETQETQYF. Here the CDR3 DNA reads TGTGCCAGCAGCGTAATAGGGGAGACTCAAGAGACCCAGTACTTC.

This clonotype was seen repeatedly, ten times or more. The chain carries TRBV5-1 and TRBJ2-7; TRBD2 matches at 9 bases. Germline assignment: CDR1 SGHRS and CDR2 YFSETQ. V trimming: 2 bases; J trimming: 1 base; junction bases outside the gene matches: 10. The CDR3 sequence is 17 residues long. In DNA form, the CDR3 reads TGCGCCAGCAGCTTCGTCCTAGCGGGGTTTTCATCCTACGAGCAGTACTTC. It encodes CASSFVLAGFSSYEQYF.